A single sample gave rise to the 2 T cell receptor beta chains below, sequenced in a study of CXCR3-negative and CXCR3-positive naive CD8 T cells. All TRB cDNA libraries came from 5' RACE performed with UMI labels. TCRdb re-called the 5' RACE reads; one entry per CDR3 protein, DNA not given. The listing contains some 130,000 distinct CDR3 sequences. No antigen is known for these receptors. Broader study findings: TRB CDR3s were more hydrophobic in CXCR3-positive than in CXCR3-negative naive cells.

Sequenced input: naive CXCR3+ CD8+ T cells from blood. Subset denoted: CD45RO-CCR7+CD27+CD95- naive CD8+ T cells expressing CXCR3 (TNR3+). These TCRs come from a human donor in good health. Some clones in this sample may be carry-over from other donors' samples.

The chain recombines TRBV3-1 with TRBJ2-7. The CDR3 is 14 amino acids. The germline V gene encodes CDR1 LGHDT and CDR2 YNNKEL (reference sequence). CDR3 loop: CASSLGVGDYGQYF.

This chain connects TRBV28 to TRBJ2-7; TCRdb proposes TRBD2, but this gene call is untestable without DNA. The germline CDR1 and CDR2 sequences are MDHEN and SYDVKM. The CDR3 extends over 16 amino acids. The CDR3 loop is CASSPRSGLGTYEQYF.